A few counts support the clone carrying this T cell receptor (beta chain). Authors' processing steps: Amplification from reference gene primers served as the basis for estimated nucleated cell counts. Assay used: immunoSEQ multiplex PCR; TCRdb lists only in-frame clones, some missing. V and J calls and clone size follow that table, whereas D and trimming were derived from the DNA. The sample holds around 470,000 clones, roughly nine tenths seen once. These data come from a study of blood T cell repertoires in COVID-19. The CDR3 contains 17 residues. CDR1 is SGHNT, CDR2 YYREEE, per germline (reference sequence). V was clipped by 0 bases and J by 7 bases, with 20 bases between them. Seattle's enrolled individuals joined amid active infection and were then monitored longitudinally.

This clonotype was sampled from a young man with COVID-19, enrolled during active disease. Material for sequencing was peripheral blood. This chain connects TRBV5-4 to TRBJ2-1; the D is unclear. CDR3 sequence reads: CASSLGFGPGLRNEQFF. DNA for the CDR3: TGTGCCAGCAGCTTGGGGTTTGGCCCCGGCTTGAGGAATGAGCAGTTCTTC.